The clone carrying this T cell receptor (beta chain) has just a few counts. Its antigen is as yet unknown. The sample belongs to a study of blood T cells in healthy people across ages. Study-level results: Measured against age, TCR beta diversity per million T cells decreased in a roughly linear manner.

Primed by a sample-barcoded 5' primer and a J-beta primer mix, a second PCR proceeded for roughly 7 to 11 cycles. Every cDNA molecule carried a tag from a template-switch adaptor bearing 12 random nucleotides. A single record per CDR3 protein comes from TCRdb applying MiXCR to the 5' RACE reads. The repertoire includes roughly 1,500,000 distinct CDR3 sequences, 34% of them detected once, and around 10% sits in the top ten. Germline V gives CDR1 MNHNS, CDR2 SASEGT. The V and J ends lost 0 bases and 5 bases, in that order; junction bases with no gene match: 3. The CDR3 consists of 16 residues. The amount of total RNA extracted per sample was at least 5.5 micrograms.

The sequenced sample was blood. This clonotype originated in a woman aged 25 to 45 in good health. V and J are TRBV6-1 and TRBJ2-3; 12 bases fit TRBD2. The chain's CDR3 is CASSEALAGGQDTQYF. The CDR3 DNA reads as TGTGCCAGCAGTGAAGCGCTAGCGGGGGGGCAAGATACGCAGTATTTT.